This T cell receptor beta chain was identified during a study of immune evolution from preneoplasia to lung adenocarcinoma. V gave up 1 base and J gave up 4 bases, with 8 bases separating them. The CDR3 loop spans 14 amino acids. Germline V gene lookup returns CDR1 SGHVS and CDR2 FQNEAQ. This clone came up a few times. The repertoire was sequenced with immunoSEQ multiplex PCR; TCRdb's copy has only in-frame clones and lacks some. Of approximately 5,900 clones in the sample, approximately 81% were seen once. The chain employs TRBV7-8 and TRBJ1-3; D is possibly TRBD1 (5 bases). The specimen sequenced was FFPE adjacent normal lung tissue. The origin of this receptor is an older donor with lung adenocarcinoma. The CDR3 here is CASSLGGEGNTIYF. CDR3 sequence (DNA): TGTGCCAGCAGCTTAGGAGGGGAAGGAAACACCATATATTTT.